The table lists the clone carrying this T cell receptor beta chain with a count of one. Individuals drawn from 24 US areas were roughly 18 to 95 years old. CDR1 MDHEN and CDR2 SYDVKM come from the germline V gene. The CDR3 consists of 12 residues. V was shortened by 3 bases and J by 3 bases, with 6 bases between the two germline ends. Original analysis: Amplified reference gene primers provided the basis for estimating nucleated cell counts. The repertoire was sequenced with immunoSEQ multiplex PCR; TCRdb's copy has only in-frame clones and lacks some. That table is the source of V, J and clone size, and D and trimming were worked out from the DNA. The table shows 300,000 to 350,000 clones, with 90% occurring only once. This sample stems from a study of blood T cell repertoires in COVID-19. For the study at large: Material from acute and convalescent COVID-19 was sourced from the United States, Italy and Spain. T cells, B-cell-depleted T cells, or PBMCs supplied cDNA or gDNA.

The sample taken for sequencing was PBMCs or T cells enriched from blood (not recorded which). The chain carries TRBV28 and TRBJ2-7; D uncertain. The source of this sequence is a woman aged 18 to 35 with acute COVID-19. Here the CDR3 reads CASSLSRYEQYF. In DNA, the CDR3 is TGTGCCAGCAGTTTGTCCCGCTACGAGCAGTACTTC.